This T cell receptor beta chain was observed in a study of vaccination effects on CD4 cells after COVID-19. Study as a whole: As their vaccination, participants received two doses of either BNT162b2 or mRNA-1273. Study conclusions and caveats: Clones arising from infection and from vaccination showed marked clonal contraction late after vaccination.

Using immunoSEQ multiplex PCR, the repertoire was profiled, and TCRdb retains in-frame clones only, with some absent. The sample has 20,000 or so clones; more than 70% are singletons. Concerning this clone itself: Its antigen remains unidentified.

After expansion with viral peptide pools in the ViraFEST assay, antigen-specific CD4+ T cells were sequenced. Subsequent to ten to eleven days of culture, CD4+ T cells were isolated. Each vaccine recipient was nucleocapsid antibody negative and had no prior SARS-CoV-2 infection. V was cut by 2 bases and J by 7 bases, with 13 bases left in between. From germline, CDR1 is SGHRS and CDR2 YFSETQ. CDR3 length: 13 residues. Sequencing used CD4+ T cells from PBMCs cultured with HCoV-NL63 spike peptides, obtained before COVID-19 vaccination. This TCR was sampled from a human donor who received a COVID-19 vaccine. This chain links TRBV5-1 with TRBJ2-7; D assignment may be TRBD1 or TRBD2 (6 bases each). This CDR3 reads CASSFNRAGEQYF. CDR3 nucleotides: TGCGCCAGCAGCTTCAACAGGGCGGGGGAGCAGTACTTC. The variable domain in full, with the rest retrieved from reference TRBV5-1 and TRBJ2-7, is KAGVTQTPRYLIKTRGQQVTLSCSPISGHRSVSWYQQTPGQGLQFLFEYFSETQRNKGNFPGRFSGRQFSNSRSEMNVSTLELGDSALYLCASSFNRAGEQYFGPGTRLTVT.